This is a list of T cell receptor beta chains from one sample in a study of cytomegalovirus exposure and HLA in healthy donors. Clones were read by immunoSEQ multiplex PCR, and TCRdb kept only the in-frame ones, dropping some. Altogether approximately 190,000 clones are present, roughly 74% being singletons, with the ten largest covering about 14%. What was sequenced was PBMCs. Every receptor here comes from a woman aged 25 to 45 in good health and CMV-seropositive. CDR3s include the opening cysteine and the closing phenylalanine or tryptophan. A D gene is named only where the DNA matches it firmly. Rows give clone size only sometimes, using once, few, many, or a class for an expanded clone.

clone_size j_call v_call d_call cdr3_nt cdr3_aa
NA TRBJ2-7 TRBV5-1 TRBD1 TGCGCCAGCAGCTTGGGACAGGGATCCTACGAGCAGTACTTC CASSLGQGSYEQYF
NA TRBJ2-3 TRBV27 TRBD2 TGTGCCAGCAGTTTCCCCGGGACTAGCGGGAGAACTCCAGATACGCAGTATTTT CASSFPGTSGRTPDTQYF
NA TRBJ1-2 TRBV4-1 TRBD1 TGCGCCAGCAGCCGACCGGGACAGCGAGCCTATGGCTACACCTTC CASSRPGQRAYGYTF
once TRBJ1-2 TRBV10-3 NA TGTGCCATCAGTGAGTCGAGTCGCCGTAACTATGGCTACACCTTC CAISESSRRNYGYTF
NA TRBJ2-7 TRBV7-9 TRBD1 TGTGCCAGCAGCTTAGGAGGGGTACAGGGGGTGTCCTACGAGCAGTACTTC CASSLGGVQGVSYEQYF
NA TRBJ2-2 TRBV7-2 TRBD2 TGTGCCAGCAGCTTAGTTCCGACTAGCGGGACATACACCGGGGAGCTGTTTTTT CASSLVPTSGTYTGELFF
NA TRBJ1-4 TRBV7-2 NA TGTGCCAGCAGCCTAGGTGGAGGAGGGGAAAAACTGTTTTTT CASSLGGGGEKLFF
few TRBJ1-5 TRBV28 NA TGTGCCAGCCAAGTCCGTAGCCGAGACAGCCCCTTTCAGCCCCAGCATTTT CASQVRSRDSPFQPQHF
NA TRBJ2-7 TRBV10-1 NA TGCGCCAGCACCCCGGGACAAGCCCTCTACGAGCAGTACTTC CASTPGQALYEQYF
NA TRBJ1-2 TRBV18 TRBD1 TGTGCCAGCTCACCACTAGACAGGGGGCGAAATGGCTACACCTTC CASSPLDRGRNGYTF
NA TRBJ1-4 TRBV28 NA TGTGCCAGCAGTTTTTCCGGTAGAAATGAAAAACTGTTTTTT CASSFSGRNEKLFF
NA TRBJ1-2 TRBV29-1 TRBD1 TGCAGCGTTGCTCAGGGGGCGGATGGCTACACCTTC CSVAQGADGYTF
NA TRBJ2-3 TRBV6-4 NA TGTGCCAGCAGGGCGGGACTTAACCTCACAGATACGCAGTATTTT CASRAGLNLTDTQYF
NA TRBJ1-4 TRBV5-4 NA TGTGCCAGCGGCCGACAGTCAACTAATGAAAAACTGTTTTTT CASGRQSTNEKLFF
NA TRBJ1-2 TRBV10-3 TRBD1 TGTGCCATCAGTGAAGGAGGGGGCCTTGGCTACACCTTC CAISEGGGLGYTF
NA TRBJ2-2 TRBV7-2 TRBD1 TGTGCCAGCTTGGACAGGATGAACACCGGGGAGCTGTTTTTT CASLDRMNTGELFF